This passage covers 29 T cell receptor beta chains from one sample sequenced in a study of HIV-infected patients and healthy controls. Each CDR3 protein is one row after TCRdb ran MiXCR on the 5' RACE reads. Seen here are more than 60,000 distinct CDR3 sequences, about 19% observed once, and the top ten hold under 1.5%. Sequencing was performed on CD4+ T cells from blood. Source of these receptors: a human donor in good health.

This clonotype was recorded a few times. The chain combines TRBV6-2 or TRBV6-3 with TRBJ1-6; D perhaps matches TRBD1 (5 bases). Between the trimmed V and J ends, which lost 6 bases and 8 bases, there was a span of 17 bases. From germline, CDR1 is MNHEY and CDR2 SVGEGT. This CDR3 has 15 amino acids. This CDR3 reads CASSYPGRPHSPLHF. The CDR3 bases are TGTGCCAGCAGCTATCCAGGGAGACCCCATTCACCCCTCCACTTT.

This clonotype turned up a few times. The chain recombines TRBV6-5 with TRBJ1-5, with a possible D match to TRBD1 (6 bases). This CDR3 is 14 amino acids long. V lost 5 bases to trimming and J lost 7 bases, with 15 bases between them. CDR1 is MNHEY and CDR2 is SVGAGI in the germline V gene. Here the CDR3 DNA reads TGTGCCAGCAGTCAACAGGGTATTAGGCAGCCCCAGCATTTT. It is translated as CASSQQGIRQPQHF.

This clonotype was counted many times. The chain has TRBV7-3 and TRBJ2-1, with 11 bases identical to TRBD2. Germline V gene lookup returns CDR1 SGHTA and CDR2 FQGTGA. V was clipped by 2 bases and J by 0 bases; unmatched bases: 12. This CDR3 has 20 residues. The CDR3 sequence: CASSLGGLAVSMSSYNEQFF. The CDR3 region has the DNA TGTGCCAGCAGCTTAGGGGGACTAGCGGTTTCCATGAGCTCCTACAATGAGCAGTTCTTC.

In its sample, this clonotype was seen a few times. The V and J genes are TRBV4-3 and TRBJ1-6; TRBD1 matches 9 bases. The V segment lost 1 base and the J segment 5 bases; nucleotides outside the gene matches: 12. Germline V gene lookup returns CDR1 LGHNA and CDR2 YSLEER. The CDR3 contains 19 residues. The CDR3 nucleotides are TGCGCCAGCAGCCAAGTTTTCGGTGCGAGGACAGGGGATAATTCACCCCTCCACTTT. Amino acid sequence: CASSQVFGARTGDNSPLHF.

In its sample, this clonotype was seen many times. V gene TRBV5-5 combines with J gene TRBJ1-1; D perhaps matches TRBD1 (6 bases). The CDR3 runs 16 residues. Germline V gives CDR1 SGHKS, CDR2 YYEKEE (reference sequence). Between the trimmed V and J ends, which lost 0 bases and 0 bases, there was a span of 12 bases. In DNA, the CDR3 is TGTGCCAGCAGCTTGGGCACAGGGAGCATGAACACTGAAGCTTTCTTT. Translated: CASSLGTGSMNTEAFF.

The chain carries TRBV7-2 and TRBJ2-7; 7 bases align to TRBD1. The CDR3 sequence is 15 residues long. Germline V lookup: CDR1 SGHTA, CDR2 FQGNSA. Trimming took 0 bases from V and 3 from J; bases not matched to a gene: 5. The CDR3 DNA sequence: TGTGCCAGCAGCTTAGCGACAGGGATCTACTACGAGCAGTACTTC. Residues: CASSLATGIYYEQYF.

This clonotype came up a few times. The chain recombines TRBV28 with TRBJ1-6; TRBD1 might be the D (6 bases). CDR1 and CDR2 from the germline V gene are MDHEN and SYDVKM. Trimming shortened V by 5 bases and J by 5 bases, and 13 bases separated the two germline ends. The CDR3 runs 15 residues. The CDR3 is CASSKRQVNNSPLHF. In DNA form, the CDR3 reads TGTGCCAGCAGTAAGCGACAGGTGAATAATTCACCCCTCCACTTT.

In this sample, this clonotype turned up a few times. The chain recombines TRBV5-4 with TRBJ2-6, with D unclear. The CDR3 is made up of 15 amino acids. Trimming left V 0 bases short and J 0 bases short, with 4 bases between. CDR1 and CDR2 from the germline V gene are SGHNT and YYREEE (reference sequence). Here the CDR3 DNA reads TGTGCCAGCAGCTTGGATCCCTCTGGGGCCAACGTCCTGACTTTC. This gives the protein CASSLDPSGANVLTF.

This clonotype was found a few times. The chain is built from TRBV29-1 and TRBJ2-3; D is tentatively TRBD1 or TRBD2 (5 bases each). The CDR3 contains 12 residues. The germline V gene has CDR1 SQVTM and CDR2 ANQGSEA. V was clipped by 5 bases and J by 14 bases, with 20 bases between them. CDR3 in DNA: TGCAGCGTTCGGGACCCAATCAACACCCTGTATTTT. Translated, it gives CSVRDPINTLYF.

This rearrangement joins TRBV19 to TRBJ2-1; 9 bases match TRBD2. CDR3 length: 14 amino acids. Germline CDR1 LNHDA, CDR2 SQIVND (reference sequence). V shed 6 bases, J shed 5 bases, and the junction held 5 bases outside the gene matches. CDR3 protein: CASRREGLDNEQFF. CDR3 DNA: TGTGCCAGTAGGCGGGAGGGCCTCGACAATGAGCAGTTCTTC.

This clonotype was detected once. The rearrangement joins TRBV11-1 to TRBJ2-1, with D possibly matching TRBD2 (6 bases). V was cut by 2 bases and J by 0 bases, with 17 bases left in between. Germline V gives CDR1 SGHAT, CDR2 FQDESV (reference sequence). CDR3 length: 18 residues. CDR3 nucleotides: TGTGCCAGCAGCTTACGCGTCCTAGCGAGGAGCTCCTACAATGAGCAGTTCTTC. As protein: CASSLRVLARSSYNEQFF.

The chain links TRBV2 to TRBJ2-7, with 13 bases matching TRBD2. CDR1 and CDR2 from the germline V gene are SNHLY and FYNNEI. Unmatched junction bases numbered 6, after V lost 10 bases and J lost 6 bases. This CDR3 has 13 amino acids. The CDR3 loop is CATPGLAGPEQYF. CDR3 in DNA: TGTGCCACTCCGGGACTAGCGGGACCCGAGCAGTACTTC.

The sample holds many counts of this clonotype. The gene calls are TRBV28 and TRBJ2-1, with D maybe TRBD1 (6 bases). This CDR3 is 16 amino acids long. Trimming removed 8 bases at V and 7 bases at J, with 24 bases between. Germline V gives CDR1 MDHEN, CDR2 SYDVKM. The CDR3: CASQSVSARGRNEQFF. CDR3 coding DNA: TGTGCCAGCCAATCCGTGTCGGCCAGGGGACGGAATGAGCAGTTCTTC.

Ten or more counts support this clonotype. CDR3 nucleotides: TGTGCCAGCAGTTACAGGGCCAACACTCCTTCCTTGATGAACACTGAAGCTTTCTTT. It is translated as CASSYRANTPSLMNTEAFF. The gene calls are TRBV6-8 and TRBJ1-1; the D is unclear. From germline, CDR1 is MNHGY and CDR2 SAAAGT. This CDR3 is built from 19 residues. With 2 bases removed from V and 0 bases from J, the gap between germline ends came to 22 bases.

The chain employs TRBV7-2 and TRBJ1-1; D uncertain. Trimming shortened V by 5 bases and J by 0 bases, and 10 bases separated the two germline ends. This CDR3 has 14 residues. Germline V CDR1 and CDR2: SGHTA, FQGNSA. CDR3 bases: TGTGCCAGCAGCCCTTCGATCATGAACACTGAAGCTTTCTTT. Amino acid sequence: CASSPSIMNTEAFF. Full variable domain (missing parts from reference TRBV7-2 and TRBJ1-1): GAGVSQSPSNKVTEKGKDVELRCDPISGHTALYWYRQSLGQGLEFLIYFQGNSAPDKSGLPSDRFSAERTGGSVSTLTIQRTQQEDSAVYLCASSPSIMNTEAFFGQGTRLTVV.

The V gene is TRBV5-1, the J gene TRBJ2-3, with 10 bases aligning to TRBD2. Germline lookup yields CDR1 SGHRS and CDR2 YFSETQ. V was clipped by 0 bases and J by 2 bases; unmatched bases: 6. The CDR3 has 17 residues. CDR3 DNA sequence: TGCGCCAGCAGCTTGGCTCCACTAGCGGGAAACACAGATACGCAGTATTTT. This sequence encodes CASSLAPLAGNTDTQYF.

This chain connects TRBV20-1 to TRBJ2-7, with 8 bases fitting TRBD2. The germline V gene has CDR1 DFQATT and CDR2 SNEGSKA (reference sequence). Trimming took 5 bases from V and 3 from J; bases not matched to a gene: 9. The CDR3 sequence is 14 residues long. In nucleotides, the CDR3 is TGCAGTGCTTCTACTAGCGGAATAAACTACGAGCAGTACTTC. Translated, it gives CSASTSGINYEQYF.

The V gene is TRBV20-1, the J gene TRBJ1-5; D gene unclear. There are 12 residues in the CDR3. The germline V gene encodes CDR1 DFQATT and CDR2 SNEGSKA (reference sequence). Trimming removed 2 bases at V and 3 bases at J, with 5 bases between. For the CDR3, the DNA is TGCAGTGCTAGATCGAACAATCAGCCCCAGCATTTT. Translation: CSARSNNQPQHF.

In this sample, this clonotype turned up many times. The chain couples TRBV5-1 to TRBJ2-5, with 7 nucleotides matching TRBD2. After removal of 6 bases from V and 5 bases from J, the junction contained 13 bases not matched to a gene. The CDR3 has 15 residues. From germline, CDR1 is SGHRS and CDR2 YFSETQ. CDR3 protein: CASTVSTAGEETQYF. CDR3 in DNA: TGCGCCAGCACGGTTTCGACGGCGGGGGAGGAGACCCAGTACTTC.

The chain links TRBV12-3 or TRBV12-4 to TRBJ1-2, with TRBD1 matching over 9 bases. With V trimmed by 6 bases and J by 0 bases, 5 bases remained unmatched. The CDR3 covers 15 residues. CDR3 amino acids: CASRVRTGANYGYTF. CDR3 coding DNA: TGTGCCAGCAGAGTTCGGACAGGGGCTAACTATGGCTACACCTTC.

V usage is TRBV13 and J usage is TRBJ1-2; 8 positions agree with TRBD1. Losses at the gene ends were 3 bases for V and 8 bases for J; bases not matched to a gene: 11. The CDR3 length is 15 residues. Per germline, CDR1 PRHDT and CDR2 FYEKMQ (reference sequence). CDR3 sequence (DNA): TGTGCCAGCAGCTTTAGGACAGGGAAGGTGGGCGGCTACACCTTC. This encodes CASSFRTGKVGGYTF.

In its sample, this clonotype was seen a few times. The CDR3 spells CASSTTGLATETQYF. The CDR3 coding sequence is TGTGCCAGCAGTACAACGGGACTAGCGACAGAGACCCAGTACTTC. V usage is TRBV6-6 and J usage is TRBJ2-5; 10 positions match TRBD2. This CDR3 is built from 15 residues. CDR1 and CDR2 (germline): MNHNY, SVGAGI (reference sequence). Trimming took 5 bases from V and 4 from J; bases not matched to a gene: 7.

There are a few counts of this clonotype. The gene calls are TRBV27 and TRBJ1-1; unclear D gene. The CDR3 runs to 14 residues. The germline gives CDR1 MNHEY, CDR2 SMNVEV (reference sequence). V was shortened by 5 bases and J by 11 bases, with 21 bases between the two germline ends. The CDR3 here is CASSPNVLVSRAFF. The CDR3 nucleotides read TGTGCCAGCAGTCCCAACGTGCTAGTTTCGCGGGCTTTCTTT.

The rearrangement links TRBV29-1 to TRBJ1-1; D gene unclear. Trimming removed 0 bases from V and 0 bases from J, with 14 bases in between. Germline assignment: CDR1 SQVTM and CDR2 ANQGSEA. The CDR3 consists of 16 residues. The chain's CDR3 is CSVEDVGRVMNTEAFF. The CDR3 DNA follows: TGCAGCGTTGAAGACGTCGGCCGAGTGATGAACACTGAAGCTTTCTTT.

This rearrangement joins TRBV6-4 to TRBJ1-1; D is unresolved. Germline assignment: CDR1 MRHNA and CDR2 SNTAGT. V lost 5 bases and J 4 bases, leaving 14 bases between the germline ends. This CDR3 has 14 amino acids. CDR3 coding DNA: TGTGCCAGCAGTCTAGAGGGAGCGGGCACTGAAGCTTTCTTT. Amino acids: CASSLEGAGTEAFF.

This clonotype has only a few counts. The chain is built from TRBV7-9 and TRBJ1-1; TRBD1 matches 8 bases. J gave up 3 bases and V 4 bases, and 16 bases lay outside the gene matches. The germline CDR1 and CDR2 sequences are SEHNR and FQNEAQ (reference sequence). There are 18 residues in the CDR3. The chain's CDR3 is CASSSKGRLTGGHTEAFF. CDR3 nucleotide sequence: TGTGCCAGCAGCTCAAAGGGACGCCTCACAGGGGGTCACACTGAAGCTTTCTTT.

This clonotype turned up a few times. This sequence joins TRBV7-8 and TRBJ1-2; D is unresolved. The germline V and J ends were trimmed by 2 bases and 7 bases, with 11 bases remaining between them. The CDR3 runs to 13 residues. CDR1 and CDR2 (germline): SGHVS, FQNEAQ. The CDR3 here is CASSLWSSGGYTF. In DNA, the CDR3 is TGTGCCAGCAGCTTATGGTCTAGCGGTGGCTACACCTTC. The whole variable domain, remainder taken from reference TRBV7-8 and TRBJ1-2, is GAGVSQSPRYKVAKRGQDVALRCDPISGHVSLFWYQQALGQGPEFLTYFQNEAQLDKSGLPSDRFFAERPEGSVSTLKIQRTQQEDSAVYLCASSLWSSGGYTFGSGTRLTVV.

This clonotype came up once. The chain carries TRBV12-3 or TRBV12-4 and TRBJ2-1, with 7 positions matching TRBD2. This CDR3 has 15 amino acids. V dropped 6 bases and J dropped 9; count of bases not matched to a gene: 14. The CDR3 region has the DNA TGTGCCAGCAGCCCTCGGGGGGAGGGCCCCGGTGAGCAGTTCTTC. Amino acids: CASSPRGEGPGEQFF.

The chain uses TRBV6-5 and TRBJ2-7, with 12 positions matching TRBD1. V was pared by 6 bases and J by 5 bases, with 5 bases of the junction left unmatched. The CDR3 consists of 14 residues. Looked up from germline, CDR1 is MNHEY and CDR2 is SVGAGI. The CDR3 DNA follows: TGTGCCAGCAGACACGGGACAGGGGGCGACGAGCAGTACTTC. This encodes CASRHGTGGDEQYF.